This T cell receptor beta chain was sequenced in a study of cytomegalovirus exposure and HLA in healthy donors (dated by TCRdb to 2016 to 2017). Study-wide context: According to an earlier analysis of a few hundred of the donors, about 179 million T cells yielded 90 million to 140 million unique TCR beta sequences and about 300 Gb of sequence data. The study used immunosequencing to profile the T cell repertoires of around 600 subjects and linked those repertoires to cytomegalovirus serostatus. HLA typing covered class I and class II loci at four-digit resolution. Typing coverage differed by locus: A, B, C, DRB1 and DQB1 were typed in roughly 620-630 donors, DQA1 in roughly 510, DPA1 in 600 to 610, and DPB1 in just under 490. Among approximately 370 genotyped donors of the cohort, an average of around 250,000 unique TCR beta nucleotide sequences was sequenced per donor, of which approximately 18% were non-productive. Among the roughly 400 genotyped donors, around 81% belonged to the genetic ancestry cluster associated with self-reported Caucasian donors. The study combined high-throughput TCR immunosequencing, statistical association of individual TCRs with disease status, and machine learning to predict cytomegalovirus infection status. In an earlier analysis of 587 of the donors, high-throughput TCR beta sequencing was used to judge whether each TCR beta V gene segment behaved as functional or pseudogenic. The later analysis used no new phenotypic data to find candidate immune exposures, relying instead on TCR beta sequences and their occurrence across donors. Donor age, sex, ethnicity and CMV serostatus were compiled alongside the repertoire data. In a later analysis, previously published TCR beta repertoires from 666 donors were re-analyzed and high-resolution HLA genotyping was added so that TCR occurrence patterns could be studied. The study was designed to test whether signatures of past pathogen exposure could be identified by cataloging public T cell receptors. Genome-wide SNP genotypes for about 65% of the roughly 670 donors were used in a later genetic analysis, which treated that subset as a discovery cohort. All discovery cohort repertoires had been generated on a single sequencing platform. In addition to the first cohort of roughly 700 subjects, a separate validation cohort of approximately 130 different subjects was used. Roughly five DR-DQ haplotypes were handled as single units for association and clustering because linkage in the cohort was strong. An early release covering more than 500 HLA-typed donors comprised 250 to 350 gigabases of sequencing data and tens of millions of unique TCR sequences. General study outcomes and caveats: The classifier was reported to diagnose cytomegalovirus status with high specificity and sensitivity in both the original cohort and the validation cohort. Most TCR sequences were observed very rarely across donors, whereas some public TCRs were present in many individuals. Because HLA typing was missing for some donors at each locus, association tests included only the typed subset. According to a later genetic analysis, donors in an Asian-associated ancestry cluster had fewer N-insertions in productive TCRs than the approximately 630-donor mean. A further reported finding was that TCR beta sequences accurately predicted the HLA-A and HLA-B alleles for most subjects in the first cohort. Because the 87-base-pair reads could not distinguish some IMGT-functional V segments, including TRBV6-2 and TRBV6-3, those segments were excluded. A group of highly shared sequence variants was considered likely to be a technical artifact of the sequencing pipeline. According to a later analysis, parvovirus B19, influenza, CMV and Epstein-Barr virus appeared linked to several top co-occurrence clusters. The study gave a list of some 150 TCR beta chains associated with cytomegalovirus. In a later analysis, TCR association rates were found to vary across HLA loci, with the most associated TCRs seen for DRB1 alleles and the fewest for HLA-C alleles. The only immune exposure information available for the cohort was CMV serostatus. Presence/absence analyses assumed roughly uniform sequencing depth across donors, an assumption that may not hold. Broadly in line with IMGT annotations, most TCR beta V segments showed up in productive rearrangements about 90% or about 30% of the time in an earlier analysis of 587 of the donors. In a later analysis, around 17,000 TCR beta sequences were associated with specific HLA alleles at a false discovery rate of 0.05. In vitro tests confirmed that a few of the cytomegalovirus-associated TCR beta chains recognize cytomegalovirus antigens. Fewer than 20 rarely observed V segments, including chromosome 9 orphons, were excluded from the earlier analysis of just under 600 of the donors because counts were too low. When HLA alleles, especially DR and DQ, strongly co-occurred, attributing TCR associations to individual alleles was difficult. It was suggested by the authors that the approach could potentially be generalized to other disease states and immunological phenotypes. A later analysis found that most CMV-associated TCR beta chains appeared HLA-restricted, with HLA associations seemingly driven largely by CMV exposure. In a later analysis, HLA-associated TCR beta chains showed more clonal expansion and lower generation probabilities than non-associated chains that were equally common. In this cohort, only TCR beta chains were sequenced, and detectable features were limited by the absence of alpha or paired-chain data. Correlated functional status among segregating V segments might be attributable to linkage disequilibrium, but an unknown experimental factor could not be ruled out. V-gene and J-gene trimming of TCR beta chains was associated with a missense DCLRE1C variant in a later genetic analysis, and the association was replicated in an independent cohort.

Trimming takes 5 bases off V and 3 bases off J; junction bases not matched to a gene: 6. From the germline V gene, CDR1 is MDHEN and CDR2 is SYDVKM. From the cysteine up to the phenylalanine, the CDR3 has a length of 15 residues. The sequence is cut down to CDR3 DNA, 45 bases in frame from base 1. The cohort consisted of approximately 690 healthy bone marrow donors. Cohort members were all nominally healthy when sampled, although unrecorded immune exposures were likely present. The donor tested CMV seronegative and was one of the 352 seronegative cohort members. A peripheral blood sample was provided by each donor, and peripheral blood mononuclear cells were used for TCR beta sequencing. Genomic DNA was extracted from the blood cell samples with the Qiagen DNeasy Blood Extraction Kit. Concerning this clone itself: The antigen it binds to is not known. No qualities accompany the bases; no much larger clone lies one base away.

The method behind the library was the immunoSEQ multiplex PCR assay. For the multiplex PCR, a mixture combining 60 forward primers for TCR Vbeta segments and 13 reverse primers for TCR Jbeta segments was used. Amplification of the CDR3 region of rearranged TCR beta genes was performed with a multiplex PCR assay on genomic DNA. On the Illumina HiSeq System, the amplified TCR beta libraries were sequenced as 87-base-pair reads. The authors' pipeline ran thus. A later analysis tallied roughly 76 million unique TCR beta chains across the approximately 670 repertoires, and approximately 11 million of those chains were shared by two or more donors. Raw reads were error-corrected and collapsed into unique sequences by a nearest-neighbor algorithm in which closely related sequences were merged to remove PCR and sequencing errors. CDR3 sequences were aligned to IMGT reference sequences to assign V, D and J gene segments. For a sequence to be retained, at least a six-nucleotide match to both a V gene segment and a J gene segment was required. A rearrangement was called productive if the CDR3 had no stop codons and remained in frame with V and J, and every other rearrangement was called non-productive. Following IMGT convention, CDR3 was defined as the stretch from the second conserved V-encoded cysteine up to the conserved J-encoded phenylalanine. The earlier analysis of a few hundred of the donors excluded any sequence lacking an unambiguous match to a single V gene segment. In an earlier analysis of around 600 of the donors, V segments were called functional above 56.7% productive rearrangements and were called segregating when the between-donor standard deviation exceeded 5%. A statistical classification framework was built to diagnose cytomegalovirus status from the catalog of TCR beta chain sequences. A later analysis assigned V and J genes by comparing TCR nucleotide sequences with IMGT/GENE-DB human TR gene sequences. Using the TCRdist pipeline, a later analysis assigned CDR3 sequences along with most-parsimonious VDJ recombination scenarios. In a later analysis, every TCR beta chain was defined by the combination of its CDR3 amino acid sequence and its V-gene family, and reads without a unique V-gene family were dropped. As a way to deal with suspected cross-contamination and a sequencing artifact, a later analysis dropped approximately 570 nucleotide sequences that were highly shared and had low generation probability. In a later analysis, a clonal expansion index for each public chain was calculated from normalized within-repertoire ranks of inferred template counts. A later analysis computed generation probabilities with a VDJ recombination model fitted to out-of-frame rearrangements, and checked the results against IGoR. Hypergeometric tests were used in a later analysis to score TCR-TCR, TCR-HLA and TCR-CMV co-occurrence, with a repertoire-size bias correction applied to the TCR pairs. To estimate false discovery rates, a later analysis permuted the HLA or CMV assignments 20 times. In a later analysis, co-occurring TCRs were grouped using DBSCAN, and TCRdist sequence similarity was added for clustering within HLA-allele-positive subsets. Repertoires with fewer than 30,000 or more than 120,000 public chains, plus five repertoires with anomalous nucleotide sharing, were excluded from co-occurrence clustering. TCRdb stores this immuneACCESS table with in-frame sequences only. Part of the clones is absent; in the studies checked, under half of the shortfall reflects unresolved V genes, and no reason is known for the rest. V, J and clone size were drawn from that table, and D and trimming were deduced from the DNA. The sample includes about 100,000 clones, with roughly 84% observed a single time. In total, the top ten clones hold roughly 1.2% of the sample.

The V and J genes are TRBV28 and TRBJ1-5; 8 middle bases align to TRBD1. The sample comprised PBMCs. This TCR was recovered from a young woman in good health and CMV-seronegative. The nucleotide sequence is TGTGCCAGCAGTCCGGGACAGGCTATCAATCAGCCCCAGCATTTT. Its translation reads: CASSPGQAINQPQHF.